This T cell receptor beta chain is drawn from a study of blood T cell repertoires in COVID-19. Study-level information: From the United States, Italy and Spain came samples of acute and convalescent COVID-19. In each case, the material was cDNA or gDNA derived from T cells, B-cell-depleted T cells, or PBMCs.

The CDR3 is 15 residues long. Germline V CDR1 and CDR2: KGHSH, LQKENI. The V segment lost 1 base and the J segment 4 bases; nucleotides outside the gene matches: 5. As processed by the authors: Cell counts per sample came from amplifying reference gene primers. Assay: immunoSEQ multiplex PCR; the TCRdb copy retains only in-frame clones and omits some. D and trimming were read from the DNA, whereas the V and J calls and clone size are those reported in that table. The sample includes some 50,000 clones, approximately 84% of them seen just once. The sequenced material came from peripheral blood. The TCR sequence derives from a human donor in a cohort sampled during active COVID-19. This chain joins TRBV18 and TRBJ2-5, with 8 bases aligning to TRBD1. CDR3 DNA sequence: TGTGCCAGCTCACCACTGCAGGGGGCCTCAGAGACCCAGTACTTC. Translation gives CASSPLQGASETQYF.